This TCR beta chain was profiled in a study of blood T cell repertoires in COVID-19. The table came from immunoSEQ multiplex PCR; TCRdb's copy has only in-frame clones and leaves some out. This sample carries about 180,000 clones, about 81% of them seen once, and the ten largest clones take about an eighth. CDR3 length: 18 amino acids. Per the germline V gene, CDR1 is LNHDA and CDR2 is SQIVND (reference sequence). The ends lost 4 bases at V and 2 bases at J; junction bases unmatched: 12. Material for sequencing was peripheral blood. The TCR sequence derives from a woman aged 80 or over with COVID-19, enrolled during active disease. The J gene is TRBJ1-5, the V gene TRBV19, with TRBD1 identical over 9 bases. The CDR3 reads CASSNIQGAKLGNQPQHF. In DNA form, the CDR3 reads TGTGCCAGTAGTAATATACAGGGGGCTAAGTTAGGCAATCAGCCCCAGCATTTT. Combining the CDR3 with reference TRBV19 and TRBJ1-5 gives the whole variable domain DGGITQSPKYLFRKEGQNVTLSCEQNLNHDAMYWYRQDPGQGLRLIYYSQIVNDFQKGDIAEGYSVSREKKESFPLTVTSAQKNPTAFYLCASSNIQGAKLGNQPQHFGDGTRLSIL.